The clone carrying this T cell receptor beta chain was found many times. Antigen specificity is unknown. CDR1 and CDR2 (germline): SNHLY, FYNNEI. The CDR3 covers 13 residues. The V gene lost 6 bases and the J gene lost 7 bases, with 13 bases spanning the gap. The sample is drawn from a study of T cells in Graves' hyperthyroidism and ophthalmopathy. Each diagnosis was grounded in clinical symptoms, serum thyroxine and TRAb, thyroid ultrasound, and orbital computed tomography. Out of 10 ml of fresh peripheral blood came the PBMCs. TCR beta CDR3 regions were amplified from RNA transcripts. Using the HTBI primer set, a first-round RT-PCR was run on the TCR CDR3. Using its own MiXCR run on the multiplex PCR reads, TCRdb lists one record per CDR3 protein. The repertoire has approximately 640,000 distinct CDR3 sequences, 15% to 20% of them found once; the top ten carry around 4%. Study conclusions and caveats: Ophthalmopathy stood apart from stable hyperthyroidism in a 13 V-J model. Among thyroid clonotypes expanded above 0.001, most also appeared in blood.

The sequence derives from a woman aged 25 to 45 with Graves' hyperthyroidism. The specimen was blood. The chain is built from TRBV2 and TRBJ1-5; tentatively, D is TRBD1 (6 bases). The CDR3: CASSRGVSQPQHF. The CDR3 DNA reads TGTGCCAGCAGCAGGGGTGTCAGCCAGCCCCAGCATTTT.